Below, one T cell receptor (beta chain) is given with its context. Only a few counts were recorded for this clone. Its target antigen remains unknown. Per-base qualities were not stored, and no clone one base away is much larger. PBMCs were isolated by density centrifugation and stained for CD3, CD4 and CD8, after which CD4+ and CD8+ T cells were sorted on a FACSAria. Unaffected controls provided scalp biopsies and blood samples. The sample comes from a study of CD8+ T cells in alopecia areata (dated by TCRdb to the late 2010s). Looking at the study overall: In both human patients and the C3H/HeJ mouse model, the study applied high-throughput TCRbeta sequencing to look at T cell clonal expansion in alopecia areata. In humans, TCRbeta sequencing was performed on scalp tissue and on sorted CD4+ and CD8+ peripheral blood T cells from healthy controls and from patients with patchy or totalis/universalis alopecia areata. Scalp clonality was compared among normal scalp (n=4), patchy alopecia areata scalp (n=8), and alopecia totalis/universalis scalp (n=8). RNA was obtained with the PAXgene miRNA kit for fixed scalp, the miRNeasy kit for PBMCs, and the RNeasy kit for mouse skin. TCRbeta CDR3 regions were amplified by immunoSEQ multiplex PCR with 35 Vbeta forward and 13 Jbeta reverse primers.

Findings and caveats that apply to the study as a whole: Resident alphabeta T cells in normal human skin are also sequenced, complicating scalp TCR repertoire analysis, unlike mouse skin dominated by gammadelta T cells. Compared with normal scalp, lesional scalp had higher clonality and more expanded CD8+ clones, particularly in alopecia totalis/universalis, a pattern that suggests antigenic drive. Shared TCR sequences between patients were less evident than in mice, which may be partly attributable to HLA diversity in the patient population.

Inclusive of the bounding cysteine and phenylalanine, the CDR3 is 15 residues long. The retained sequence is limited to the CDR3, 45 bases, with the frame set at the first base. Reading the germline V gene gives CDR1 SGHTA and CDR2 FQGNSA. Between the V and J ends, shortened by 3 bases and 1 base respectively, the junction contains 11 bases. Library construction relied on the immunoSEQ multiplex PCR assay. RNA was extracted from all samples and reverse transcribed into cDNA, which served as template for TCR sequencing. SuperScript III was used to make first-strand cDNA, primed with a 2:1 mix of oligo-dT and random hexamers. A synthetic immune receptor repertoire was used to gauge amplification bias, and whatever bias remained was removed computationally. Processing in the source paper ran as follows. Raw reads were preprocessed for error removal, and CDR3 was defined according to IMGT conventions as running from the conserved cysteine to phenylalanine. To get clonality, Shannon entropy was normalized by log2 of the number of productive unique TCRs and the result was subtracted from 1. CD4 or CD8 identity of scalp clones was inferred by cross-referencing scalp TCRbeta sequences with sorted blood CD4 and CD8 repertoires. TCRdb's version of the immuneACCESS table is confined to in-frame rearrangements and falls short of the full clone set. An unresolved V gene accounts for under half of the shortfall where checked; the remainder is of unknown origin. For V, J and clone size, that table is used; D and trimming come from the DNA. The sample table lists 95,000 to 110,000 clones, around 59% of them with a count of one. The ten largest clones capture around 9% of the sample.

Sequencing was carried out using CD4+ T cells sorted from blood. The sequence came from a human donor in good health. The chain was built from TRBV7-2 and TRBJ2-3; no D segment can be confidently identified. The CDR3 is CASSLLGIGTDTQYF. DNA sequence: TGTGCCAGCAGCTTGCTGGGGATAGGCACAGATACGCAGTATTTT.